Below, 21 T cell receptor beta chains from the same sample are listed, as sequenced in a study of response to subunit inactivated influenza vaccine. MiXCR, run by TCRdb on the RT-PCR reads, gives a single entry per CDR3 protein. Of over 800,000 distinct CDR3 sequences in the sample, approximately 21% were seen once. Here the sequenced sample was PBMCs from blood, taken roughly 5 days after vaccination. The source is a man over 45 who received an inactivated influenza vaccine.

This clonotype has a handful of counts. The rearrangement links TRBV3-1 to TRBJ2-1, with D perhaps TRBD2 (5 bases). The CDR3 has 15 amino acids. Trimming removed 0 bases from V and 4 bases from J, with 10 bases in between. Germline loops: CDR1 LGHDT, CDR2 YNNKEL (reference sequence). The CDR3 DNA reads TGTGCCAGCAGCCAAGATCTTGGACTTTACAATGAGCAGTTCTTC. Protein: CASSQDLGLYNEQFF.

This clonotype was counted a few times. The rearrangement uses TRBV7-2 and TRBJ1-4; TRBD1 agrees at 8 bases. V gave up 9 bases and J gave up 8 bases; unmatched junction bases: 8. Looked up from germline, CDR1 is SGHTA and CDR2 is FQGNSA. CDR3 size: 13 residues. Here the CDR3 DNA reads TGTGCCAGTAGGACAGGGTGGAGAGAAAAACTGTTTTTT. Translation gives CASRTGWREKLFF.

This clonotype was observed at least ten times. V usage is TRBV6-5 and J usage is TRBJ2-1; 8 nucleotides align to TRBD2. Germline V CDR1 and CDR2: MNHEY, SVGAGI. Losses at the gene ends were 1 base for V and 2 bases for J; bases not matched to a gene: 7. The CDR3 has 17 residues. This chain's CDR3 is CASSYFSTSVTYNEQFF. The CDR3 DNA sequence: TGTGCCAGCAGTTACTTTTCGACTAGCGTCACCTACAATGAGCAGTTCTTC.

The chain carries TRBV29-1 and TRBJ2-7; D not certain. Germline V CDR1 and CDR2: SQVTM, ANQGSEA. V lost 5 bases to trimming and J lost 6 bases, with 11 bases between them. The CDR3 has 11 residues. The CDR3 protein is CSVRVSGEQYF. The DNA for the CDR3 is TGCAGCGTTCGTGTATCGGGCGAGCAGTACTTC.

This clonotype was observed a few times. CDR3 in DNA: TGTGCCAGCAGCCCGACTGGACTAGGGCCAAGCTCCTACAATGAGCAGTTCTTC. It specifies CASSPTGLGPSSYNEQFF. The V gene is TRBV11-2, the J gene TRBJ2-1; 7 nucleotides agree with TRBD2. Germline V gives CDR1 SGHAT, CDR2 FQNNGV. Trimming at V came to 5 bases and at J to 0 bases, leaving 13 bases not matched to a gene. The CDR3 loop spans 18 amino acids.

The chain recombines TRBV6-2 or TRBV6-3 with TRBJ2-1; TRBD1 agrees at 7 bases. CDR1 is MNHEY and CDR2 is SVGEGT in the germline V gene. The CDR3 is 17 residues long. V dropped 3 bases and J dropped 10; count of bases not matched to a gene: 18. In DNA, the CDR3 is TGTGCCAGCAGTTATAACCCGTGGGGACAGCCCTCTTTGGAGCAGTTCTTC. This translates into CASSYNPWGQPSLEQFF.

This clonotype was seen a handful of times. V usage is TRBV7-2 and J usage is TRBJ2-1; no reliable D call. CDR3 length: 15 residues. Germline V gene data show CDR1 as SGHTA and CDR2 as FQGNSA. V was clipped by 0 bases and J by 6 bases, with 12 bases between them. This CDR3 is CASSLARRTTNEQFF. The CDR3 DNA reads as TGTGCCAGCAGCTTAGCGAGGCGAACCACCAATGAGCAGTTCTTC.

This clonotype has only one observation. The chain employs TRBV18 and TRBJ2-7; the match to TRBD1 covers 11 bases. This CDR3 is built from 16 residues. Trimming removed 0 bases from V and 3 bases from J; junction bases left unmatched: 4. Germline lookup yields CDR1 KGHSH and CDR2 LQKENI. The chain's CDR3 is CASSPPRGQGVYEQYF. The CDR3 DNA sequence: TGTGCCAGCTCACCACCCCGGGGACAGGGGGTCTACGAGCAGTACTTC.

The chain links TRBV27 to TRBJ2-7, with D perhaps TRBD1 (5 bases). Germline loops: CDR1 MNHEY, CDR2 SMNVEV (reference sequence). The V and J ends lost 2 bases and 1 base respectively, with 9 bases between them. This CDR3 region has 14 residues. The CDR3 DNA is TGTGCCAGCAGTTTAATCCCAGGGTCCTACGAGCAGTACTTC. Translation gives CASSLIPGSYEQYF.

The V call is TRBV20-1, the J call TRBJ2-1, with D possibly matching TRBD2 (7 bases). The CDR3 is made up of 15 amino acids. V was shortened by 3 bases and J by 9 bases, with 21 bases between the two germline ends. Germline lookup yields CDR1 DFQATT and CDR2 SNEGSKA (reference sequence). The CDR3 here is CSASLRGGRSAEQFF. CDR3 DNA: TGCAGTGCTAGTTTAAGGGGGGGCCGGTCTGCTGAGCAGTTCTTC.

Ten or more counts support this clonotype. The gene calls are TRBV7-8 and TRBJ2-2; no reliable D call. This CDR3 has 12 residues. V dropped 3 bases and J dropped 6 bases, with 5 bases sitting between them. Germline lookup yields CDR1 SGHVS and CDR2 FQNEAQ. The CDR3 is CASSLLAGELFF. CDR3 nucleotides: TGTGCCAGCAGCTTGCTAGCCGGGGAGCTGTTTTTT.

This clonotype was detected only a few times. V and J are TRBV7-6 and TRBJ2-5; D perhaps matches TRBD1 (6 bases). The germline V and J ends were trimmed by 5 bases and 2 bases, with 24 bases remaining between them. Germline V gene data show CDR1 as SGHVS and CDR2 as FNYEAQ. The CDR3 runs to 18 residues. CDR3 residues: CASSRFGAQGFAQETQYF. The CDR3 nucleotides are TGTGCCAGCAGCCGCTTCGGAGCTCAGGGGTTTGCTCAAGAGACCCAGTACTTC.

This clonotype was counted between two and nine times. The J gene is TRBJ2-5, the V gene TRBV9, with 13 positions matching TRBD2. Germline CDR1 SGDLS, CDR2 YYNGEE. V lost 0 bases, J lost 1 base, and 0 bases stayed unmatched. The CDR3 loop spans 16 amino acids. This CDR3 reads CASSVGLAGGQETQYF. The CDR3 coding sequence is TGTGCCAGCAGCGTAGGACTAGCGGGAGGCCAAGAGACCCAGTACTTC.

This clonotype was detected a few times. Relative to the germline gene, one junction end is altered; a read error may explain this. V is TRBV5-1 and J is TRBJ2-5; no clear D. The length of the CDR3 is 14 residues. Germline CDR1 reads SGHRS; CDR2 reads YFSETQ. The CDR3 DNA reads TGTGCCAGCAGCTTGGGCCAGTACCAAGAGACCCAGTACTTC. Its translation is CASSLGQYQETQYF.

The rearrangement links TRBV20-1 to TRBJ2-7; a possible D gene is TRBD1 (6 bases). V was trimmed by 0 bases and J by 5 bases, leaving 14 bases between them. CDR3 length: 14 amino acids. Germline CDR1 DFQATT, CDR2 SNEGSKA (reference sequence). The CDR3 loop is CSARDLQGLNEQYF. In nucleotides, the CDR3 is TGCAGTGCTAGAGATCTACAGGGCCTCAACGAGCAGTACTTC.

This clonotype has only a few counts. The chain employs TRBV7-3 and TRBJ1-6; no clear D. The germline gives CDR1 SGHTA, CDR2 FQGTGA. CDR3 length: 15 amino acids. The V end lost 2 bases, the J end lost 4 bases, and 9 bases lay between the germline ends. In DNA form, the CDR3 reads TGTGCCAGCAGCTTAGTTCCGGGGTATAATTCACCCCTCCACTTT. Protein product: CASSLVPGYNSPLHF.

This clonotype has just a few counts. This chain uses TRBV5-5 with TRBJ2-6, with D perhaps matching TRBD1 or TRBD2 (5 bases each). CDR3 length: 15 amino acids. The germline CDR1 and CDR2 sequences are SGHKS and YYEKEE (reference sequence). V lost 0 bases and J lost 4, with 8 bases in between. DNA for the CDR3: TGTGCCAGCAGCTTGGCCGGGGACGGGGCCAACGTCCTGACTTTC. This sequence encodes CASSLAGDGANVLTF.

In this sample, this clonotype turned up a few times. The rearrangement uses TRBV18 and TRBJ1-5; 7 positions match TRBD1. The ends lost 4 bases at V and 2 bases at J; junction bases unmatched: 5. The CDR3 sequence is 15 residues long. The germline gives CDR1 KGHSH, CDR2 LQKENI. DNA of the CDR3: TGTGCCAGCTCACTCGCCGGGACAGGCAATCAGCCCCAGCATTTT. Amino acids: CASSLAGTGNQPQHF.

The chain combines TRBV2 with TRBJ2-1, with 7 bases identical to TRBD1. The CDR3 covers 15 residues. With 6 bases clipped from V and 2 bases from J, the junction kept 7 bases outside the gene matches. CDR1 is SNHLY and CDR2 is FYNNEI in the germline V gene. The chain's CDR3 is CASRTDRLTYNEQFF. Here the CDR3 DNA reads TGTGCCAGCAGAACGGACAGGTTAACCTACAATGAGCAGTTCTTC.

This clonotype was picked up a small number of times. This chain uses TRBV3-1 with TRBJ2-7, with 7 positions matching TRBD2. Germline V lookup: CDR1 LGHDT, CDR2 YNNKEL (reference sequence). CDR3 length: 17 amino acids. The junction had 16 bases not matched to a gene; V was cut back by 4 bases and J by 4 bases. The CDR3, as DNA: TGTGCCAGCAGCCCGACCCGTCGAGCGGGAAAACCTTACGAGCAGTACTTC. Amino acids: CASSPTRRAGKPYEQYF.

This clonotype was seen a handful of times. The V and J genes are TRBV10-3 and TRBJ2-3; 10 nucleotides agree with TRBD1. V was clipped by 10 bases and J by 4 bases; unmatched bases: 8. Per germline, CDR1 ENHRY and CDR2 SYGVKD. The CDR3 length is 14 residues. This CDR3 reads CATDRGGGADTQYF. The CDR3 DNA reads as TGTGCCACGGACAGGGGGGGGGGCGCAGATACGCAGTATTTT.